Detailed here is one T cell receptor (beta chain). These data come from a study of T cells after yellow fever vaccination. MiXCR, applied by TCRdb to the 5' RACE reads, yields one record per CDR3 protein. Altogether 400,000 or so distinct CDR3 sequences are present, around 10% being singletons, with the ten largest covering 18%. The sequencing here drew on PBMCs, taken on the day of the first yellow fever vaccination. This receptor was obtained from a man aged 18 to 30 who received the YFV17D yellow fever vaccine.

The DNA of the CDR3 is TGTGCCAGCAGCCAAGAATTGGTAGCGGGGTCGCCAGTAGACAATGAGCAGTTCTTC. Protein product: CASSQELVAGSPVDNEQFF. The chain employs TRBV3-1 and TRBJ2-1, with 8 nucleotides matching TRBD2. V lost 0 bases and J lost 5; bases outside the gene matches: 15. Germline CDR1 is LGHDT and CDR2 is YNNKEL (reference sequence). The CDR3 spans 19 residues.